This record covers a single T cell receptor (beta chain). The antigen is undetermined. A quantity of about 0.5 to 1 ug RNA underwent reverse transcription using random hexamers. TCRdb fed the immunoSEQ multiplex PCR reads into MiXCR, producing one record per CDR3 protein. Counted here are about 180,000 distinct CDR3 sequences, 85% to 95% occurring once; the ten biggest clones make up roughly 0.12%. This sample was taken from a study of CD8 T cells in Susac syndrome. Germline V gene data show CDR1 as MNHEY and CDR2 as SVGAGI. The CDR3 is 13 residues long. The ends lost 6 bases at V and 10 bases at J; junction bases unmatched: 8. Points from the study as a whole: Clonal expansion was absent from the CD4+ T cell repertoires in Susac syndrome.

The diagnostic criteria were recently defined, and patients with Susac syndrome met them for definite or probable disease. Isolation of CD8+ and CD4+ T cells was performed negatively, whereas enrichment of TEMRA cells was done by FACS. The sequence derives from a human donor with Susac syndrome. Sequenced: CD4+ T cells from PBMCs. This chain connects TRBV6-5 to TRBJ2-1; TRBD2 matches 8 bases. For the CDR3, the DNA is TGTGCCAGCAGCCCCCCGACTAGCGTAGAGCAGTTCTTC. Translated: CASSPPTSVEQFF.